This T cell receptor (beta chain) derives from a study of blood T cell repertoires in COVID-19. The assay was immunoSEQ multiplex PCR, and TCRdb's table has in-frame clones only and misses some. The sample yields around 100,000 clones, approximately 84% seen once. J gave up 9 bases and V 7 bases, and 9 bases lay outside the gene matches. Germline values: CDR1 SGHTA, CDR2 FQGNSA. The CDR3 consists of 15 residues. Sequenced: peripheral blood. The chain recombines TRBV7-2 with TRBJ2-1; 13 nucleotides match TRBD2. The sequence came from a man in his forties with acute or convalescent COVID-19. The CDR3 sequence is CASKYTSGGAFEQFF. As DNA, the CDR3 is TGTGCCAGCAAATACACTAGCGGGGGGGCCTTTGAGCAGTTCTTC.